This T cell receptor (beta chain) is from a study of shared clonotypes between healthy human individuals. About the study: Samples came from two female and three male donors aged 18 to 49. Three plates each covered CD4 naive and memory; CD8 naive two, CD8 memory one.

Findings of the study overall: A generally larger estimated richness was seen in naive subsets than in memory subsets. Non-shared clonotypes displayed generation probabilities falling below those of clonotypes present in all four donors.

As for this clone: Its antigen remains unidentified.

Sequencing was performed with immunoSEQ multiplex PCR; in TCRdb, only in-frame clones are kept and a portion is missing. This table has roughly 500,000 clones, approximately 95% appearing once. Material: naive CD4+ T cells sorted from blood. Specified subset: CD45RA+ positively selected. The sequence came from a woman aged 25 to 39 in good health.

In nucleotides, the CDR3 is TGTGCCAGCAGCCAAGATAGACAGGGTAATCAGCCCCAGCATTTT. It codes for CASSQDRQGNQPQHF. The chain recombines TRBV4-2 with TRBJ1-5; 7 bases match TRBD1. Germline CDR1 and CDR2: LGHNA and YNFKEQ. The CDR3 covers 15 residues. With V trimmed by 0 bases and J by 4 bases, 3 bases remained unmatched.